These 16 T cell receptor beta chains originate from one sample sequenced in a study of cytomegalovirus exposure and HLA in healthy donors. Amplification used 60 Vbeta primers and 13 Jbeta primers. The assay was immunoSEQ multiplex PCR, and TCRdb's table has in-frame clones only and misses some. The sample has approximately 88,000 clones; 64% are singletons. Sequencing used PBMCs. Every receptor here comes from a man aged 55 to 69 in good health and CMV-seronegative.

This clone was observed a handful of times. V and J are TRBV13 and TRBJ1-1; 8 bases fit TRBD1. The CDR3 covers 14 residues. V trimming: 5 bases; J trimming: 6 bases; junction bases outside the gene matches: 8. Germline V gene sequence: CDR1 PRHDT, CDR2 FYEKMQ (reference sequence). CDR3 region: CASSAEQGDAEAFF. In DNA form, the CDR3 reads TGTGCCAGCAGCGCGGAACAGGGGGACGCTGAAGCTTTCTTT.

The V and J genes are TRBV20-1 and TRBJ1-1; D is possibly TRBD1 (5 bases). This CDR3 is built from 11 residues. Germline V CDR1 and CDR2: DFQATT, SNEGSKA (reference sequence). CDR3 region: CSAPGIAEAFF. The CDR3 DNA sequence: TGCAGCGCCCCAGGGATCGCTGAAGCTTTCTTT.

The chain links TRBV9 to TRBJ2-2, with 10 bases lining up with TRBD1. The CDR3 totals 15 residues. Unmatched junction bases numbered 2, after V lost 4 bases and J lost 2 bases. Germline V gene lookup returns CDR1 SGDLS and CDR2 YYNGEE. The CDR3 DNA reads as TGTGCCAGCAGCTGGGACAGGGGTAACACCGGGGAGCTGTTTTTT. This gives the protein CASSWDRGNTGELFF.

This clone appeared a few times. This rearrangement joins TRBV5-1 to TRBJ1-1; D remains ambiguous. Germline V CDR1 and CDR2: SGHRS, YFSETQ. V was clipped by 4 bases and J by 1 base, with 14 bases between them. CDR3 length: 15 amino acids. CDR3 region: CASSMFTEPNTEAFF. The CDR3 nucleotides are TGCGCCAGCAGCATGTTTACAGAACCGAACACTGAAGCTTTCTTT. The full variable domain, rest sourced from reference TRBV5-1 and TRBJ1-1, is KAGVTQTPRYLIKTRGQQVTLSCSPISGHRSVSWYQQTPGQGLQFLFEYFSETQRNKGNFPGRFSGRQFSNSRSEMNVSTLELGDSALYLCASSMFTEPNTEAFFGQGTRLTVV.

V usage is TRBV5-1 and J usage is TRBJ2-1, with D maybe TRBD2 (6 bases). The V gene's germline CDR1 is SGHRS and CDR2 YFSETQ. The length of the CDR3 is 13 residues. V gave up 5 bases and J gave up 6 bases, with 12 bases separating them. In nucleotides, the CDR3 is TGCGCCAGCAGTTACGGGAGTCTCAATGAGCAGTTCTTC. Encoded protein: CASSYGSLNEQFF.

The rearrangement links TRBV7-9 to TRBJ2-7, with a possible D match to TRBD1 (5 bases). Trimming took 0 bases from V and 3 from J, leaving 6 bases between them. CDR1 and CDR2 from the germline V gene are SEHNR and FQNEAQ (reference sequence). The CDR3 is made up of 13 amino acids. CDR3 DNA: TGTGCCAGCAGCTTAGCTCAGGGCTACGAGCAGTACTTC. This encodes CASSLAQGYEQYF.

The chain uses TRBV27 and TRBJ2-1, with TRBD2 identical over 11 bases. V lost 4 bases and J lost 13; bases outside the gene matches: 9. CDR1 MNHEY and CDR2 SMNVEV come from the germline V gene (reference sequence). This CDR3 is built from 14 residues. The CDR3 nucleotides are TGTGCCAGCAGTTATTACACTAGCGGGGGCCCCCAGTTCTTC. This encodes CASSYYTSGGPQFF.

The chain combines TRBV29-1 with TRBJ2-7; 12 bases are a match to TRBD2. Unmatched junction bases numbered 6, after V lost 6 bases and J lost 3 bases. Germline V gene lookup returns CDR1 SQVTM and CDR2 ANQGSEA. CDR3 length: 14 amino acids. This chain's CDR3 is CSVVTSGSLYEQYF. DNA of the CDR3: TGCAGCGTCGTGACTAGCGGGAGTCTCTACGAGCAGTACTTC.

V and J are TRBV29-1 and TRBJ2-1; a weak D match, TRBD1 (5 bases). Germline CDR1 reads SQVTM; CDR2 reads ANQGSEA. Trimming cost V 7 bases and J 9 bases, with 13 bases left between them. The CDR3 totals 11 residues. The CDR3 DNA is TGCAGCGCCTACACAGGTGGTGAGCAGTTCTTC. Translating it yields CSAYTGGEQFF.

The chain links TRBV7-3 to TRBJ1-6; possibly TRBD1 for D (6 bases). The germline gives CDR1 SGHTA, CDR2 FQGTGA. Trimming took 6 bases from V and 9 from J, leaving 12 bases between them. This CDR3 has 13 amino acids. This chain's CDR3 is CASRGQLGSPLHF. Here the CDR3 DNA reads TGTGCCAGCAGAGGACAGTTAGGTTCACCCCTCCACTTT.

The chain recombines TRBV10-3 with TRBJ1-2; 9 bases match TRBD1. The CDR3 covers 15 residues. Germline lookup yields CDR1 ENHRY and CDR2 SYGVKD. Trimming cost V 3 bases and J 6 bases; bases outside gene matches: 8. The CDR3 nucleotides are TGTGCCATCAGTGAAACCGGGACAGGGAATGATGGCTACACCTTC. It is translated as CAISETGTGNDGYTF.

V usage is TRBV6-5 and J usage is TRBJ2-7; possible D gene TRBD1, 5 bases. The germline CDR1 and CDR2 sequences are MNHEY and SVGAGI. Trimming removed 4 bases at V and 2 bases at J, with 9 bases between. The CDR3 covers 13 residues. The CDR3 coding sequence is TGTGCCAGCAGTTCGGACACCACCTACGAGCAGTACTTC. Protein sequence: CASSSDTTYEQYF.

The rearrangement uses TRBV7-3 and TRBJ2-3; 11 bases are shared with TRBD2. V lost 5 bases to trimming and J lost 4 bases; unmatched junction nucleotides: 5. Germline V gene sequence: CDR1 SGHTA, CDR2 FQGTGA. The CDR3 loop spans 15 amino acids. The CDR3 spells CASSQTLAGADTQYF. The DNA for the CDR3 is TGTGCCAGCAGCCAAACACTAGCGGGAGCAGATACGCAGTATTTT.

To note about this clone: Distinct nucleotide sequences in the sample also encode this CDR3. The gene calls are TRBV7-9 and TRBJ2-1, with D possibly TRBD2 on 5 matching bases. CDR1 SEHNR and CDR2 FQNEAQ come from the germline V gene (reference sequence). Trimming removed 5 bases from V and 4 bases from J, with 12 bases in between. The CDR3 is 14 amino acids. The CDR3 spells CASSPGLRYNEQFF. CDR3 nucleotide sequence: TGTGCCAGCAGCCCCGGACTGCGTTACAATGAGCAGTTCTTC.

This clone was observed a few times. The chain uses TRBV28 and TRBJ2-7, with 12 bases fitting TRBD1. The CDR3 has 16 amino acids. CDR1 and CDR2 (germline): MDHEN, SYDVKM. V lost 3 bases, J lost 7 bases, and 10 bases stayed unmatched. The CDR3: CASSFLTGQGAGEQYF. CDR3 nucleotides: TGTGCCAGCAGTTTCCTGACGGGACAGGGGGCGGGTGAGCAGTACTTC.

This clone came up a few times. This CDR3 is CASSVNAGLAVYEQYF. The CDR3 nucleotides read TGTGCCAGCAGTGTAAACGCCGGACTAGCGGTTTACGAGCAGTACTTC. The V call is TRBV28, the J call TRBJ2-5; 10 bases fit TRBD2. The J call may be mistaken, given a closer DNA end match to TRBJ2-7. The germline CDR1 and CDR2 sequences are MDHEN and SYDVKM. The CDR3 sequence is 16 residues long.